This entry concerns a single TCR beta chain. What it recognizes is unknown. The data originate from a study of T cell responses to AZD1222 COVID-19 vaccine. Regarding the study as a whole: Spike-specific TCR breadth and depth were elevated following two AZD1222 doses. Females made up more of the donors, who were largely white British, and clonal diversity may have come out too low.

Analyses pooled second doses at about 4 or about 12 weeks. Profiled with immunoSEQ multiplex PCR; TCRdb holds only in-frame clones, not every one. The sample yields approximately 130,000 clones, 70% to 90% seen once. CDR3 length: 13 residues. CDR1 is MNHEY, CDR2 SVGEGT, per germline. The ends were cut back, 6 bases at V and 3 bases at J, with 9 bases in the middle. This TCR was recovered from an adult who received the AZD1222 COVID-19 vaccine. The chain has TRBV6-2 or TRBV6-3 and TRBJ1-3, with D unresolved. Sequenced here: peripheral blood, sampled 28 days after the second AZD1222 dose. The CDR3 DNA reads TGTGCCAGCAGCGGCGGAGGTGGAAACACCATATATTTT. Amino acids: CASSGGGGNTIYF.